The 26 T cell receptor beta chains below all came from one sample that was sequenced in a study of CD8 T cells in ankylosing spondylitis. Study-level findings and limits: Ankylosing spondylitis blood appeared to be characterized by a TCR beta motif of eight highly homologous variants.

TCRdb recomputed calls from the 5' RACE reads with MiXCR, one row per CDR3 protein. This sample has a few hundred thousand distinct CDR3 sequences, with around 22% found just once. These receptors have no identified antigens. Input material: blood, either unsorted or a sorted T cell fraction (not recorded which). The receptors were gathered from a male donor with ankylosing spondylitis.

This clonotype was detected many times. The gene calls are TRBV7-3 and TRBJ2-3, with D perhaps TRBD2 (5 bases). Germline loops: CDR1 SGHTA, CDR2 FQGTGA. V was clipped by 6 bases and J by 3 bases, with 16 bases between them. The CDR3 contains 15 residues. This CDR3 reads CASSSNGVRTDTQYF. CDR3 sequence (DNA): TGTGCCAGCAGTTCAAACGGGGTTCGGACAGATACGCAGTATTTT.

The chain employs TRBV18 and TRBJ1-3; perhaps TRBD1 as D (5 bases). Per the germline V gene, CDR1 is KGHSH and CDR2 is LQKENI. Trimming removed 7 bases at V and 0 bases at J, with 13 bases between. This CDR3 comprises 15 residues. CDR3 in amino acids: CASCPSTVSGNTIYF. CDR3 nucleotides: TGTGCCAGCTGCCCATCGACAGTCTCTGGAAACACCATATATTTT. Looking up the rest from reference TRBV18 and TRBJ1-3 gives the full variable domain: NAGVMQNPRHLVRRRGQEARLRCSPMKGHSHVYWYRQLPEEGLKFMVYLQKENIIDESGMPKERFSAEFPKEGPSILRIQQVVRGDSAAYFCASCPSTVSGNTIYFGEGSWLTVV.

The chain combines TRBV7-3 with TRBJ2-2, with D perhaps matching TRBD1 (5 bases). Germline lookup yields CDR1 SGHTA and CDR2 FQGTGA. Trimming stripped 1 base from V and 5 bases from J, with 14 bases between. The CDR3 spans 16 residues. The DNA for the CDR3 is TGTGCCAGCAGCTTAAACGGACAAAGGAATACCGGGGAGCTGTTTTTT. Its translation: CASSLNGQRNTGELFF.

J is TRBJ2-1 and V is TRBV19; TRBD2 agrees at 9 bases. V shed 7 bases, J shed 0 bases, and the junction held 13 bases outside the gene matches. Germline V gene lookup returns CDR1 LNHDA and CDR2 SQIVND (reference sequence). CDR3 length equals 18 residues. CDR3 sequence: CASNGVSGSPSSYNEQFF. In nucleotides, the CDR3 is TGTGCCAGTAATGGTGTTAGCGGGAGCCCAAGCTCCTACAATGAGCAGTTCTTC.

The rearrangement links TRBV3-1 to TRBJ2-5; no clear D. Germline assignment: CDR1 LGHDT and CDR2 YNNKEL (reference sequence). Trimming removed 7 bases at V and 0 bases at J, with 18 bases between. The CDR3 is 16 residues long. CDR3 in DNA: TGTGCCAGCACCAACCCAGACTTCCCGTACCAAGAGACCCAGTACTTC. The encoded protein is CASTNPDFPYQETQYF.

V is TRBV27 and J is TRBJ2-7; D gene uncertain. Germline lookup yields CDR1 MNHEY and CDR2 SMNVEV (reference sequence). Trimming took 3 bases from V and 3 from J, leaving 27 bases between them. The CDR3 is 19 residues long. The CDR3, as DNA: TGTGCCAGCAGTTTCATCCGGGCCGGTTGGTATACGCGAGTCTACGAGCAGTACTTC. Amino acid sequence: CASSFIRAGWYTRVYEQYF.

This chain connects TRBV27 to TRBJ2-1, with 11 bases identical to TRBD2. With 6 bases clipped from V and 8 bases from J, the junction kept 12 bases outside the gene matches. The CDR3 covers 16 residues. Germline-derived CDR1 and CDR2 are MNHEY and SMNVEV (reference sequence). CDR3 DNA: TGTGCCAGCAGAAGTTCGGGACTAGCGGTTCTAGATGAGCAGTTCTTC. It is translated as CASRSSGLAVLDEQFF.

The rearrangement links TRBV12-3 or TRBV12-4 to TRBJ2-1; no firm D call. CDR3 size: 13 residues. The ends were cut back, 3 bases at V and 3 bases at J, with 6 bases in the middle. In DNA, the CDR3 is TGTGCCAGCAGTTTTCGTAACTACAATGAGCAGTTCTTC. Its translation is CASSFRNYNEQFF.

This clonotype was detected only a few times. V usage is TRBV4-1 and J usage is TRBJ1-2; the match to TRBD1 covers 9 bases. This CDR3 comprises 13 residues. J was trimmed by 7 bases and V by 4 bases; bases with no gene match: 4. From germline, CDR1 is MGHRA and CDR2 YSYEKL. The CDR3, as DNA: TGCGCCAGCAGCCTTCTGGGACAGGGTGGCTACACCTTC. Its translation: CASSLLGQGGYTF.

V and J are TRBV9 and TRBJ2-3, with 11 bases aligning to TRBD2. The CDR3 contains 19 residues. CDR1 and CDR2 from the germline V gene are SGDLS and YYNGEE. J was trimmed by 6 bases and V by 3 bases; bases with no gene match: 18. This chain's CDR3 is CASSAPLLAGAPIWDTQYF. The CDR3 DNA sequence: TGTGCCAGCAGCGCCCCGTTACTAGCGGGAGCCCCTATTTGGGATACGCAGTATTTT. Complete variable domain (other parts from reference TRBV9 and TRBJ2-3): DSGVTQTPKHLITATGQRVTLRCSPRSGDLSVYWYQQSLDQGLQFLIQYYNGEERAKGNILERFSAQQFPDLHSELNLSSLELGDSALYFCASSAPLLAGAPIWDTQYFGPGTRLTVL.

This chain links TRBV7-2 with TRBJ2-1; D is perhaps TRBD2 (7 bases). The germline V and J ends were trimmed by 5 bases and 9 bases, with 23 bases remaining between them. Per the germline V gene, CDR1 is SGHTA and CDR2 is FQGNSA. This CDR3 contains 16 residues. The DNA for the CDR3 is TGTGCCAGCAGCCTCGTCGGGGGGCGGGAGTTGATTGAGCAGTTCTTC. Protein sequence: CASSLVGGRELIEQFF.

V gene TRBV20-1 combines with J gene TRBJ2-1, with a possible D match to TRBD2 (7 bases). The length of the CDR3 is 17 residues. V lost 5 bases to trimming and J lost 0 bases, with 20 bases between them. Germline assignment: CDR1 DFQATT and CDR2 SNEGSKA (reference sequence). The DNA for the CDR3 is TGCAGTGCTTCAGGAGGGGGGGCGGGGATCTCCTACAATGAGCAGTTCTTC. The encoded protein is CSASGGGAGISYNEQFF.

There are a few counts of this clonotype. The chain combines TRBV9 with TRBJ2-7, with TRBD1 matching 10 bases. The CDR3 length is 15 residues. The germline V gene encodes CDR1 SGDLS and CDR2 YYNGEE. With 4 bases clipped from V and 2 bases from J, the junction kept 6 bases outside the gene matches. The CDR3 reads CASSTTGQGAYEQYF. Written as DNA, the CDR3 is TGTGCCAGCAGCACCACCGGACAGGGGGCCTACGAGCAGTACTTC.

The chain joins TRBV12-3 or TRBV12-4 to TRBJ2-2; D possibly corresponds to TRBD1 (6 bases). V gave up 7 bases and J gave up 3 bases, with 24 bases separating them. The CDR3 loop spans 18 amino acids. CDR3 DNA sequence: TGTGCCAGCACCCCGAGGGGGTCGTGGCAGGACTACACCGGGGAGCTGTTTTTT. Amino acid sequence: CASTPRGSWQDYTGELFF.

This clonotype was seen more than once but under ten times. The chain recombines TRBV5-1 with TRBJ2-1, with D maybe TRBD2 (5 bases). This CDR3 comprises 13 residues. Germline V gene sequence: CDR1 SGHRS, CDR2 YFSETQ. Between the trimmed V and J ends, which lost 1 base and 7 bases, there was a span of 9 bases. The CDR3 coding sequence is TGCGCCAGCAGCTTGAACGGGGTGAATGAGCAGTTCTTC. This codes for CASSLNGVNEQFF.

This clonotype has just a few counts. The rearrangement uses TRBV6-1 and TRBJ2-1; 8 bases align to TRBD2. The V segment lost 6 bases and the J segment 4 bases; nucleotides outside the gene matches: 5. Germline CDR1 MNHNS, CDR2 SASEGT. The CDR3 is 14 amino acids. The CDR3 coding sequence is TGTGCCAGCAGGGCGACTAGCGCATACAATGAGCAGTTCTTC. Protein: CASRATSAYNEQFF.

This clonotype was recorded a few times. The chain recombines TRBV29-1 with TRBJ1-1; TRBD1 is a possible D gene (5 bases). Trimming removed 1 base at V and 3 bases at J, with 18 bases between. The CDR3 loop spans 16 amino acids. Germline V gene lookup returns CDR1 SQVTM and CDR2 ANQGSEA. This CDR3 reads CSVEVLKGLRDTEAFF. Written as DNA, the CDR3 is TGCAGCGTTGAAGTGTTGAAGGGGCTGAGAGACACTGAAGCTTTCTTT.

The gene calls are TRBV5-8 and TRBJ2-3, with D possibly being TRBD2 (6 bases). Germline-derived CDR1 and CDR2 are SGHTS and YDEGEE. V lost 0 bases, J lost 2 bases, and 16 bases lay in between. This CDR3 region has 17 residues. CDR3 DNA sequence: TGTGCCAGCAGCTTGGCCTCCCTAACGGGAGACACAGATACGCAGTATTTT. It codes for CASSLASLTGDTDTQYF.

The rearrangement links TRBV7-2 to TRBJ2-1; D perhaps matches TRBD2 (6 bases). The CDR3 totals 15 residues. V lost 8 bases, J lost 9 bases, and 23 bases lay in between. From germline, CDR1 is SGHTA and CDR2 FQGNSA. In nucleotides, the CDR3 is TGTGCCAGCTCCGTTAGATTCGCGGGATTCAGTGAGCAGTTCTTC. Its protein is CASSVRFAGFSEQFF.

The table lists this clonotype with a few counts. The V and J genes are TRBV6-6 and TRBJ2-1; D unclear. Germline CDR1 reads MNHNY; CDR2 reads SVGAGI (reference sequence). The CDR3 contains 13 residues. V was trimmed by 0 bases and J by 7 bases, leaving 7 bases between them. The CDR3 DNA reads TGTGCCAGCAGTTACTCCTGGAATAATGAGCAGTTCTTC. It encodes CASSYSWNNEQFF.

This clonotype was seen only a few times. The chain is built from TRBV6-2 or TRBV6-3 and TRBJ2-7, with no clear D. This CDR3 has 14 residues. Germline V CDR1 and CDR2: MNHEY, SVGEGT. Trimming pared 8 bases from V and 0 bases from J, leaving 14 bases between. The DNA of the CDR3 is TGTGCCAGCGGGCGTGAGACAAGCTCCTACGAGCAGTACTTC. This translates into CASGRETSSYEQYF.

The chain recombines TRBV9 with TRBJ2-3; 8 bases align to TRBD2. The CDR3 spans 13 residues. Germline lookup yields CDR1 SGDLS and CDR2 YYNGEE. The J segment lost 7 bases and the V segment lost 3 bases, leaving 4 bases of the junction unmatched. CDR3 coding DNA: TGTGCCAGCAGCGCGGGGGGGGTGTATACGCAGTATTTT. The encoded protein is CASSAGGVYTQYF. Looking up the rest from reference TRBV9 and TRBJ2-3 gives the full variable domain: DSGVTQTPKHLITATGQRVTLRCSPRSGDLSVYWYQQSLDQGLQFLIQYYNGEERAKGNILERFSAQQFPDLHSELNLSSLELGDSALYFCASSAGGVYTQYFGPGTRLTVL.

This clonotype was recorded many times. The chain links TRBV28 to TRBJ2-7; 11 nucleotides line up with TRBD2. Germline values: CDR1 MDHEN, CDR2 SYDVKM. V lost 4 bases, J lost 3 bases, and 8 bases stayed unmatched. The CDR3 sequence is 16 residues long. CDR3 in amino acids: CASSSRGLAEDYEQYF. The CDR3 nucleotides are TGTGCCAGCAGTTCTCGGGGACTAGCGGAGGACTACGAGCAGTACTTC.

The chain links TRBV7-8 to TRBJ2-3; 11 nucleotides match TRBD2. Unmatched junction bases numbered 7, after V lost 5 bases and J lost 0 bases. The CDR3 is made up of 17 amino acids. Germline loops: CDR1 SGHVS, CDR2 FQNEAQ. The chain's CDR3 is CASSPLRTSGSTDTQYF. The CDR3 DNA sequence: TGTGCCAGCAGCCCACTCCGGACTAGCGGGAGCACAGATACGCAGTATTTT.

This chain uses TRBV5-1 with TRBJ1-6; maybe TRBD1 (5 bases). Trimming shortened V by 2 bases and J by 9 bases, and 15 bases separated the two germline ends. The CDR3 contains 15 residues. The V gene's germline CDR1 is SGHRS and CDR2 YFSETQ. The CDR3 protein is CASSFSGDVGSPLHF. CDR3 nucleotide sequence: TGCGCCAGCAGCTTCTCGGGGGACGTTGGTTCACCCCTCCACTTT.

A few counts support this clonotype. The chain links TRBV20-1 to TRBJ2-3, with TRBD2 identical over 10 bases. Germline CDR1 reads DFQATT; CDR2 reads SNEGSKA (reference sequence). Germline trimming cut 1 base from V and 2 bases from J; bases unmatched to any gene: 6. The CDR3 extends over 16 amino acids. This chain's CDR3 is CSARGASGGLTDTQYF. The CDR3 nucleotides read TGCAGTGCTAGAGGGGCTAGCGGGGGCCTCACAGATACGCAGTATTTT.